This T cell receptor (beta chain) was documented in a study of blood T cell repertoires in COVID-19. Repertoires were generated with immunoSEQ multiplex PCR, while TCRdb's copy carries only in-frame clones and drops some. The sample consists of 140,000 to 150,000 clones, just under 80% of them appearing once. Germline loops: CDR1 LGHDT, CDR2 YNNKEL (reference sequence). With V trimmed by 4 bases and J by 2 bases, 19 bases remained unmatched. This CDR3 has 19 amino acids. Sample: peripheral blood. The chain uses TRBV3-1 (or the pseudogene TRBV3-2) and TRBJ2-7, with 8 bases that match TRBD1. The TCR was taken from a woman aged 60-75 years with acute or convalescent COVID-19. CDR3 in DNA: TGTGCCAGCAGCCCTCTAAAAACAGGGGGGCATAAAATAACCTACGAGCAGTACTTC. This codes for CASSPLKTGGHKITYEQYF.